A selection of T cell receptor beta chains follows, all from one sample in a study of cytomegalovirus exposure and HLA in healthy donors. This table comes from immunoSEQ multiplex PCR, and its TCRdb copy is limited to in-frame clones, with some not included. This table holds 150,000 to 200,000 clones, 60% to 80% found once. Source material: PBMCs. The receptors come from a man between 40 and 49 years old in good health and CMV-seronegative. Both conserved end residues are part of each CDR3. Each record gives: V gene, CDR3 protein.

TRBV9	CASSALAGEVLETQYF
TRBV5-1	CASSLKQDEQYF
TRBV6-5	CASSYSRLAGDETQYF
TRBV18	CASSPSTGINEQFF
TRBV5-1	CASNRRTGDNYGYTF
TRBV6-1	CASSPMGTAQYF
TRBV2	CASRRGGNNEQFF
TRBV11-1	CASSLTGSTDTQYF
TRBV4-2	CASSQESSGAYYEQYF
TRBV6-1	CASSSASSGSYEQYF
TRBV6-1	CASTPLTGRNTEAFF
TRBV29-1	CSVEAPGQQSSYEQYF
TRBV5-8	CASSISRTARMSRFF
TRBV7-3	CASSLGLSTDTQYF
TRBV9	CASSVEDRTGNEQFF
TRBV7-2	CASSLEYGGASDTQYF
TRBV4-2	CASSQLTGELFF
TRBV18	CASSATGGALQHF
TRBV27	CASSSMGDRVRETQYF
TRBV29-1	CSVEEGQSTQYF
TRBV28	CASRFPGQGADTQYF
TRBV7-6	CASSPPRGETDNEQFF
TRBV28	CASSLEGTASYEQYF
TRBV5-4	CASSLGTGPYEQYF
TRBV7-9	CASSLGLLEDEQFF
TRBV2	CASSARRGTDTQYF
TRBV6-1	CASSVSENQPQHF
TRBV5-4	CASSAGQNTFETQYF
TRBV30	CAWGEGLDTEAFF
TRBV19	CASSRSGYGANVLTF
TRBV4-1	CASSPRAGDSWEQYF
TRBV28	CASTGGPQPQHF
TRBV27	CASSLSGGPGTF
TRBV5-1	CASSPLGRQGGF
TRBV28	CASRPQGASGELFF
TRBV29-1	CSVDAGGPYEQYF
TRBV27	CASRQQGSYEQYF
TRBV6-5	CASSLDRDRNIQYF
TRBV5-4	CASSLPREKLFF
TRBV28	CASSPGQEQYF
TRBV28	CASRRPGQSTYF
TRBV7-3	CASSLTVGGNEQFF
TRBV10-3	CAIWTSGQETQYF
TRBV7-9	CASTPDSSYNEQFF
TRBV29-1	CSATRGGGYTF
TRBV5-1	CASSLDRVHEQYF
TRBV19	CATTRDSSGNTIYF
TRBV29-1	CSVAGQGIMNTEAFF